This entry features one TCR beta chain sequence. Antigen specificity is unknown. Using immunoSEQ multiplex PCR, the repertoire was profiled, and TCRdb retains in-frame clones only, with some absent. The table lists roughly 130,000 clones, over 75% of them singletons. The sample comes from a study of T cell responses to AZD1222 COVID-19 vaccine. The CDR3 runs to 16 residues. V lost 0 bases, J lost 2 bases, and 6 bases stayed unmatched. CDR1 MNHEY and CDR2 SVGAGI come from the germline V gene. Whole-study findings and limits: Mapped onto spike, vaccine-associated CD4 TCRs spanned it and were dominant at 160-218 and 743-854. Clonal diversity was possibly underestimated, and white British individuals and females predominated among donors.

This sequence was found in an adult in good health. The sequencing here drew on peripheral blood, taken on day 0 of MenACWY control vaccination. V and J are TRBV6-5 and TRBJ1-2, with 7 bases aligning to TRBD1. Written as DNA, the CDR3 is TGTGCCAGCAGTTACTCGAGGGACAGTTGGAACTATGGCTACACCTTC. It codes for CASSYSRDSWNYGYTF.